The 29 T cell receptor beta chains presented below share a single source sample, sequenced in a study of shared clonotypes between healthy human individuals. Only in-frame clones appear in the TCRdb table, and some are missing; sequencing was by immunoSEQ multiplex PCR. This table has some 2,000,000 clones, 90% to 95% appearing once. The sequenced sample consisted of naive CD4+ T cells sorted from blood. As to subset: CD45RA+ positively selected. All receptors come from a man between 18 and 35 years old in good health.

The V and J genes are TRBV5-1 and TRBJ2-5; TRBD1 matches at 10 bases. Losses at the gene ends were 4 bases for V and 2 bases for J; bases not matched to a gene: 8. Germline V lookup: CDR1 SGHRS, CDR2 YFSETQ. This CDR3 is built from 16 residues. The CDR3 sequence: CASSPGDRGIQETQYF. CDR3 in DNA: TGCGCCAGCAGCCCGGGGGACAGGGGAATTCAAGAGACCCAGTACTTC.

The chain recombines TRBV28 with TRBJ1-5, with 7 bases identical to TRBD1. CDR3 length: 17 residues. Germline V CDR1 and CDR2: MDHEN, SYDVKM. The V segment lost 6 bases and the J segment 2 bases; nucleotides outside the gene matches: 13. The CDR3 region has the DNA TGTGCCAGCAGCCTTACCACAGGGACAGTTGGCAATCAGCCCCAGCATTTT. Its translation: CASSLTTGTVGNQPQHF. The whole variable domain, remainder taken from reference TRBV28 and TRBJ1-5, is DVKVTQSSRYLVKRTGEKVFLECVQDMDHENMFWYRQDPGLGLRLIYFSYDVKMKEKGDIPEGYSVSREKKERFSLILESASTNQTSMYLCASSLTTGTVGNQPQHFGDGTRLSIL.

The chain carries TRBV19 and TRBJ1-3, with TRBD1 matching over 8 bases. V shed 4 bases and J 0 bases; nucleotides not matched to a gene: 5. The CDR3 has 16 amino acids. The V gene's germline CDR1 is LNHDA and CDR2 SQIVND (reference sequence). The DNA of the CDR3 is TGTGCCAGTAGTACTCGACAGGGGAGCTCTGGAAACACCATATATTTT. Translation gives CASSTRQGSSGNTIYF.

V and J are TRBV6-6 and TRBJ1-1; D unclear. The CDR3 spans 14 residues. Germline V gene data show CDR1 as MNHNY and CDR2 as SVGAGI (reference sequence). The ends were cut back, 1 base at V and 1 base at J, with 7 bases in the middle. The CDR3 bases are TGTGCCAGCAGTTACTTTCGGGGGAACACTGAAGCTTTCTTT. This codes for CASSYFRGNTEAFF.

This chain joins TRBV18 and TRBJ2-7; D is ambiguous. The V end lost 3 bases, the J end lost 6 bases, and 15 bases lay between the germline ends. CDR3 length: 14 amino acids. The V gene's germline CDR1 is KGHSH and CDR2 LQKENI. As DNA, the CDR3 is TGTGCCAGCTCACCTGCTTTGGGAAGTGGCGAGCAGTACTTC. Its protein is CASSPALGSGEQYF.

The rearrangement joins TRBV5-6 to TRBJ2-7; TRBD2 is a possible D gene (5 bases). V shed 3 bases and J shed 9 bases, with 10 bases lying between them. The CDR3 is made up of 11 amino acids. Per the germline V gene, CDR1 is SGHDT and CDR2 is YYEEEE. This CDR3 reads CASSSQRGQYF. The CDR3, as DNA: TGTGCCAGCAGCTCGCAACGGGGGCAGTACTTC.

This chain connects TRBV6-1 to TRBJ1-6; D might be TRBD1 (5 bases). V lost 6 bases to trimming and J lost 7 bases, with 13 bases between them. This CDR3 has 14 amino acids. Germline CDR1 and CDR2: MNHNS and SASEGT. This CDR3 is CASRTDTNNSPLHF. CDR3 DNA sequence: TGTGCCAGCAGGACGGACACTAACAATTCACCCCTCCACTTT.

A word on this clone: The sample holds other DNA sequences that translate to the same CDR3. The CDR3 DNA sequence: TGTGCCAGCAGCTTAGGACAGGGCACCTACGAGCAGTACTTC. Protein product: CASSLGQGTYEQYF. The chain employs TRBV11-2 and TRBJ2-7; 7 nucleotides line up with TRBD1. Germline V gene sequence: CDR1 SGHAT, CDR2 FQNNGV. V shed 1 base, J shed 2 bases, and the junction held 2 bases outside the gene matches. CDR3 size: 14 residues.

The chain is built from TRBV4-1 and TRBJ1-2, with a possible D match to TRBD1 (5 bases). The CDR3 covers 16 residues. The V end lost 1 base, the J end lost 4 bases, and 16 bases lay between the germline ends. CDR1 is MGHRA and CDR2 is YSYEKL in the germline V gene. DNA of the CDR3: TGCGCCAGCAGCCAAGTGCGGCAGGGCACAGGCTATGGCTACACCTTC. Its translation is CASSQVRQGTGYGYTF.

The chain joins TRBV30 to TRBJ1-3; 10 bases are shared with TRBD1. The CDR3 runs to 15 residues. Germline V gives CDR1 GTSNPN, CDR2 SVGIG (reference sequence). V was pared by 4 bases and J by 1 base, with 4 bases of the junction left unmatched. Here the CDR3 DNA reads TGTGCCTGGAACAGGGGACAGGGGTCTGGAAACACCATATATTTT. Translation gives CAWNRGQGSGNTIYF.

This rearrangement joins TRBV28 to TRBJ1-2; maybe TRBD1 (5 bases). Trimming pared 4 bases from V and 10 bases from J, leaving 22 bases between. The CDR3 consists of 15 residues. Germline-derived CDR1 and CDR2 are MDHEN and SYDVKM. The chain's CDR3 is CASSYIRDLRGDYTF. CDR3 sequence (DNA): TGTGCCAGCAGTTATATCAGGGACCTTCGGGGTGACTACACCTTC.

The V call is TRBV7-8, the J call TRBJ2-7; a weak D match, TRBD2 (5 bases). The CDR3 has 14 amino acids. Trimming shortened V by 5 bases and J by 5 bases, and 16 bases separated the two germline ends. Looked up from germline, CDR1 is SGHVS and CDR2 is FQNEAQ. DNA of the CDR3: TGTGCCAGCAGCCCGATCCGAGGGAATCACGAGCAGTACTTC. This translates into CASSPIRGNHEQYF.

This rearrangement joins TRBV6-6 to TRBJ2-7; 9 bases fit TRBD1. Trimming removed 6 bases from V and 5 bases from J; junction bases left unmatched: 11. Germline V gene lookup returns CDR1 MNHNY and CDR2 SVGAGI (reference sequence). This CDR3 has 15 amino acids. CDR3 bases: TGTGCCAGCAGCCCCTCCGGGACAGGGAACCACGAGCAGTACTTC. It yields the protein CASSPSGTGNHEQYF.

This clone has just a few counts. The sample contains more than one DNA sequence encoding this CDR3. The V call is TRBV18, the J call TRBJ1-6; D not resolved. The V end was cut by 6 bases, the J end by 8 bases, with 11 bases between. This CDR3 spans 13 amino acids. Germline values: CDR1 KGHSH, CDR2 LQKENI. Here the CDR3 DNA reads TGTGCCAGCTCCCCCGGACTTGATTCACCCCTCCACTTT. Amino acid sequence: CASSPGLDSPLHF.

This chain links TRBV6-5 with TRBJ1-6; D gene ambiguous. Trimming took 6 bases from V and 9 from J, leaving 12 bases between them. The CDR3 covers 13 residues. CDR1 is MNHEY and CDR2 is SVGAGI in the germline V gene. The CDR3 loop is CASSIVEASPLHF. CDR3 sequence (DNA): TGTGCCAGCAGCATCGTGGAGGCTTCACCCCTCCACTTT.

This CDR3 reads CASSPLGSMIEAFF. The CDR3 nucleotides are TGCGCCAGCAGCCCCCTCGGAAGTATGATTGAAGCTTTCTTT. The chain joins TRBV4-1 to TRBJ1-1; D is uncertain. The germline V gene has CDR1 MGHRA and CDR2 YSYEKL. The CDR3 runs 14 residues. Trimming left V 4 bases short and J 7 bases short, with 16 bases between.

The chain joins TRBV11-2 to TRBJ2-5; tentative D call: TRBD2 (6 bases). This CDR3 has 17 residues. CDR1 is SGHAT, CDR2 FQNNGV, per germline. The V gene lost 3 bases and the J gene lost 5 bases, with 22 bases spanning the gap. CDR3 bases: TGTGCCAGCAGCTTTCAAGTGGGACTCACGATTAGGGAGACCCAGTACTTC. Its protein product is CASSFQVGLTIRETQYF.

The CDR3 spells CASSHRGSIEKLFF. DNA of the CDR3: TGTGCCAGCAGTCACAGGGGTAGTATTGAAAAACTGTTTTTT. The V gene is TRBV6-6, the J gene TRBJ1-4; TRBD1 agrees at 7 bases. Per germline, CDR1 MNHNY and CDR2 SVGAGI (reference sequence). This CDR3 region has 14 residues. With 5 bases clipped from V and 7 bases from J, the junction kept 7 bases outside the gene matches.

The CDR3 nucleotides are TGTGCCAGCAGCTCCTCCCGGACTAGCGGGAGTTACGAGCAGTACTTC. Translating it yields CASSSSRTSGSYEQYF. The genes are TRBV7-8 and TRBJ2-7; 13 bases fit TRBD2. Germline V gives CDR1 SGHVS, CDR2 FQNEAQ. Trimming removed 4 bases from V and 4 bases from J; junction bases left unmatched: 7. The CDR3 length is 16 residues.

J is TRBJ2-7 and V is TRBV21-1; TRBD1, as called in the table, went unchecked against the DNA. TRBV21-1 has pseudogene status. The CDR3 is made up of 17 amino acids. The CDR3 DNA reads as TGTGCCAGCTACCTACCCCCAGGGGGCGTGTTCTCCTACGAGCAGTACTTC. Its translation: CASYLPPGGVFSYEQYF.

The rearrangement links TRBV6-5 to TRBJ2-7; TRBD2 might be the D (7 bases). CDR1 and CDR2 from the germline V gene are MNHEY and SVGAGI. The CDR3 contains 15 residues. The V end lost 6 bases, the J end lost 5 bases, and 20 bases lay between the germline ends. The CDR3 reads CASRPLRGGHHEQYF. The CDR3 DNA sequence: TGTGCCAGCAGGCCCCTAAGGGGGGGGCACCACGAGCAGTACTTC.

For this clone: Relative to the germline gene, one junction end is altered; a read error may explain this. The chain combines TRBV7-7 with TRBJ2-5; tentative D call: TRBD1 (6 bases). The CDR3 extends over 14 amino acids. Germline assignment: CDR1 SSHAT and CDR2 FNYEAQ (reference sequence). The CDR3 nucleotides read TGTGCTAGCAGTACCGGGACAAACCAAGAGACCCAGTACTTC. Protein product: CASSTGTNQETQYF.

The chain is built from TRBV7-9 and TRBJ2-5; 7 bases map to TRBD1. The V gene's germline CDR1 is SEHNR and CDR2 FQNEAQ (reference sequence). The CDR3 contains 15 residues. With 2 bases clipped from V and 3 bases from J, the junction kept 6 bases outside the gene matches. This chain's CDR3 is CASSLSGTGEETQYF. CDR3 coding DNA: TGTGCCAGCAGCTTAAGCGGAACAGGGGAAGAGACCCAGTACTTC. Drawing the rest from reference TRBV7-9 and TRBJ2-5, the complete variable domain is DTGVSQNPRHKITKRGQNVTFRCDPISEHNRLYWYRQTLGQGPEFLTYFQNEAQLEKSRLLSDRFSAERPKGSFSTLEIQRTEQGDSAMYLCASSLSGTGEETQYFGPGTRLLVL.

This clone occurred a few times. The V gene is TRBV4-2, the J gene TRBJ1-2, with 7 bases fitting TRBD1. Unmatched junction bases numbered 5, after V lost 1 base and J lost 6 bases. CDR1 is LGHNA and CDR2 is YNFKEQ in the germline V gene. The CDR3 contains 14 residues. CDR3 protein: CASSQAGTEDGYTF. CDR3 DNA: TGTGCCAGCAGCCAAGCCGGGACAGAAGATGGCTACACCTTC.

The chain couples TRBV10-1 to TRBJ1-1, with D unresolved. This CDR3 has 15 residues. CDR1 is WNHNN and CDR2 is SYGVQD in the germline V gene (reference sequence). Trimming left V 2 bases short and J 0 bases short, with 10 bases between. CDR3 protein: CASSEPWVLNTEAFF. CDR3 bases: TGCGCCAGCAGTGAGCCTTGGGTTTTGAACACTGAAGCTTTCTTT.

This chain joins TRBV7-9 and TRBJ2-1, with 12 positions matching TRBD1. CDR3 size: 16 residues. Trimming took 3 bases from V and 7 from J; bases not matched to a gene: 7. Looked up from germline, CDR1 is SEHNR and CDR2 is FQNEAQ (reference sequence). As DNA, the CDR3 is TGTGCCAGCAGCTTCAAGGGACAGGGGGCTTGGAATGAGCAGTTCTTC. It encodes CASSFKGQGAWNEQFF.

To note about this clone: Other DNA sequences of this sample code for an identical CDR3. CDR3 sequence reads: CAIGAGINSPLHF. DNA of the CDR3: TGTGCCATCGGGGCAGGGATTAATTCACCCCTCCACTTT. The chain employs TRBV10-3 and TRBJ1-6; a weak D match, TRBD1 (5 bases). This CDR3 region has 13 residues. The germline CDR1 and CDR2 sequences are ENHRY and SYGVKD. The ends were cut back, 8 bases at V and 6 bases at J, with 11 bases in the middle.

This chain links TRBV28 with TRBJ1-2; 8 bases are shared with TRBD1. V gave up 5 bases and J gave up 7 bases; unmatched junction bases: 9. The CDR3 is made up of 14 amino acids. Germline V gives CDR1 MDHEN, CDR2 SYDVKM. CDR3 protein: CASSPPQGALGYTF. The CDR3 DNA sequence: TGTGCCAGCAGTCCCCCCCAGGGGGCACTTGGCTACACCTTC.

This chain connects TRBV28 to TRBJ1-1, with TRBD1 matching over 8 bases. After removal of 4 bases from V and 0 bases from J, the junction contained 4 bases not matched to a gene. The CDR3 runs to 15 residues. Germline-derived CDR1 and CDR2 are MDHEN and SYDVKM. CDR3: CASSSPTGVNTEAFF. CDR3 sequence (DNA): TGTGCCAGCAGTTCCCCGACAGGGGTGAACACTGAAGCTTTCTTT.